These 21 T cell receptor beta chains were all obtained from the same sample, sequenced in a study of T cell repertoires and HLA-DP antigens. Sequenced by immunoSEQ multiplex PCR; TCRdb stores in-frame clones only, minus some. The sample includes 4,000 or so clones, 76% of them seen just once. HeLa cells expressing allogeneic DPB1 restimulated the roughly 15-day-expanded CD4+ cells for about a day. HeLa stimulator cells carried retrovirally transduced HLA-DPA1/DPB1, HLA-DM, invariant chain and CD80. Sequences were obtained from CD137- CD4+ T cells from cultured PBMCs. These receptors all come from a woman aged 18 to 35 in good health and CMV-seronegative.

V usage is TRBV18 and J usage is TRBJ2-7; D not certain. The germline V gene has CDR1 KGHSH and CDR2 LQKENI. This CDR3 is 13 amino acids long. V lost 6 bases to trimming and J lost 7 bases, with 16 bases between them. The CDR3 sequence: CASSRGLEFEQYF. The CDR3 bases are TGTGCCAGCTCGAGAGGTCTAGAATTTGAGCAGTACTTC.

This chain links TRBV11-2 with TRBJ1-2; D is undetermined. The germline CDR1 and CDR2 sequences are SGHAT and FQNNGV. Deletions cut 0 bases from V and 4 bases from J, with 15 bases between. This CDR3 has 16 amino acids. The CDR3 nucleotides are TGTGCCAGCAGCTTAGATAGCCCCTCTGCGGCCTATGGCTACACCTTC. It codes for CASSLDSPSAAYGYTF.

This chain links TRBV18 with TRBJ1-6, with D maybe TRBD1 (6 bases). This CDR3 is built from 15 residues. V was shortened by 1 base and J by 7 bases, with 11 bases between the two germline ends. Germline CDR1 reads KGHSH; CDR2 reads LQKENI. The CDR3 spells CASSPHSTGNSPLHF. CDR3 nucleotide sequence: TGTGCCAGCTCACCACATTCTACAGGGAATTCACCCCTCCACTTT.

This chain uses TRBV30 with TRBJ1-5; TRBD1 agrees at 8 bases. This CDR3 has 15 amino acids. After removal of 1 base from V and 7 bases from J, the junction contained 9 bases not matched to a gene. Germline lookup yields CDR1 GTSNPN and CDR2 SVGIG (reference sequence). CDR3 residues: CAWSGGQAAGQPQHF. The CDR3 DNA sequence: TGTGCCTGGAGTGGGGGACAGGCGGCGGGGCAGCCCCAGCATTTT.

The rearrangement links TRBV25-1 to TRBJ2-1; D tentatively fits TRBD1 or TRBD2 (5 bases each). Trimming stripped 1 base from V and 4 bases from J, with 17 bases between. The germline CDR1 and CDR2 sequences are MGHDK and SYGVNS. This CDR3 is built from 17 residues. The CDR3 DNA is TGTGCCAGCAGTGAATCCGGGGCGGAAGGTTTGTACAATGAGCAGTTCTTC. Translating gives CASSESGAEGLYNEQFF.

This clone was counted only a few times. The genes are TRBV7-9 and TRBJ1-2; D may be TRBD1 (5 bases). Germline lookup yields CDR1 SEHNR and CDR2 FQNEAQ (reference sequence). Trimming cost V 1 base and J 3 bases, with 9 bases left between them. This CDR3 region has 14 residues. The CDR3 DNA reads TGTGCCAGCAGCTTAGACTTGGGGGACTATGGCTACACCTTC. It encodes CASSLDLGDYGYTF.

The chain couples TRBV19 to TRBJ1-5; D is ambiguous. Germline-derived CDR1 and CDR2 are LNHDA and SQIVND (reference sequence). The CDR3 totals 12 residues. The V gene lost 9 bases and the J gene lost 0 bases, with 6 bases spanning the gap. CDR3 amino acids: CASTASNQPQHF. The CDR3 bases are TGTGCCAGCACAGCTAGCAATCAGCCCCAGCATTTT.

The chain combines TRBV11-2 with TRBJ2-1; 10 nucleotides agree with TRBD2. This CDR3 is built from 17 residues. V was clipped by 4 bases and J by 0 bases; unmatched bases: 6. Germline V gene data show CDR1 as SGHAT and CDR2 as FQNNGV. DNA for the CDR3: TGTGCCAGCAGCTCGAGACTAGCGGGTATCTCCTACAATGAGCAGTTCTTC. It translates to CASSSRLAGISYNEQFF.

The chain uses TRBV7-3 and TRBJ2-5; D is ambiguous. Germline V lookup: CDR1 SGHTA, CDR2 FQGTGA. V was shortened by 0 bases and J by 5 bases, with 10 bases between the two germline ends. The CDR3 covers 14 residues. The CDR3 bases are TGTGCCAGCAGCTTAACGGGTCCTCGGGAGACCCAGTACTTC. Translation: CASSLTGPRETQYF.

The V gene is TRBV6-1, the J gene TRBJ2-7, with D tentatively TRBD1 or TRBD2 (5 bases each). Germline CDR1 is MNHNS and CDR2 is SASEGT. Trimming removed 1 base from V and 4 bases from J, with 11 bases in between. The CDR3 is made up of 14 amino acids. CDR3 bases: TGTGCCAGCAGTGAAGGGTTTGGGGGTTACGAGCAGTACGTC. Translated, it gives CASSEGFGGYEQYV.

The V gene is TRBV19, the J gene TRBJ1-5; 9 bases line up with TRBD1. The V and J ends lost 6 bases and 0 bases, in that order; junction bases with no gene match: 12. The CDR3 length is 18 residues. Germline CDR1 LNHDA, CDR2 SQIVND (reference sequence). Here the CDR3 DNA reads TGTGCCAGTAGAAGGAAGATGGGACAGGGCAATAGCAATCAGCCCCAGCATTTT. Its translation: CASRRKMGQGNSNQPQHF.

This chain connects TRBV19 to TRBJ2-4, with 7 bases fitting TRBD2. Germline V lookup: CDR1 LNHDA, CDR2 SQIVND (reference sequence). V dropped 8 bases and J dropped 4; count of bases not matched to a gene: 11. The CDR3 totals 15 residues. For the CDR3, the DNA is TGTGCCAGTCGGGGGAGGGGAGTGGGAAAAAACATTCAGTACTTC. Translation gives CASRGRGVGKNIQYF.

The chain combines TRBV28 with TRBJ1-2; D might be TRBD1 (6 bases). V lost 7 bases and J lost 5, with 23 bases in between. CDR1 MDHEN and CDR2 SYDVKM come from the germline V gene. The CDR3 length is 16 residues. The CDR3: CASTSGVRTDLYGYTF. CDR3 in DNA: TGTGCCAGCACTTCCGGGGTCCGGACAGATTTATATGGCTACACCTTC.

The chain has TRBV5-5 and TRBJ2-7, with TRBD2 matching 11 bases. Looked up from germline, CDR1 is SGHKS and CDR2 is YYEKEE (reference sequence). The CDR3 totals 15 residues. Trimming at V came to 4 bases and at J to 6 bases, leaving 9 bases not matched to a gene. CDR3 amino acids: CASSGTSGRTPEQYF. In DNA, the CDR3 is TGTGCCAGCAGCGGAACTAGCGGGAGAACTCCCGAGCAGTACTTC.

The chain uses TRBV7-9 and TRBJ1-4; D perhaps matches TRBD1 (5 bases). V lost 1 base and J 5 bases, leaving 11 bases between the germline ends. The CDR3 totals 15 residues. The germline gives CDR1 SEHNR, CDR2 FQNEAQ (reference sequence). The CDR3 region is CASSLGRGVNEKLFF. CDR3 in DNA: TGTGCCAGCAGCTTAGGGCGAGGGGTGAATGAAAAACTGTTTTTT.

The CDR3 nucleotides read TGTGCCATCAGTGACGTGGGGGCTAAAGAGACCCAGTACTTC. Its translation: CAISDVGAKETQYF. The V call is TRBV10-3, the J call TRBJ2-5; D might be TRBD1 (6 bases). The CDR3 has 14 amino acids. The V and J ends lost 3 bases and 3 bases respectively, with 11 bases between them. Germline CDR1 reads ENHRY; CDR2 reads SYGVKD.

This clone qualifies as large (0.1 to 1%). The chain carries TRBV19 and TRBJ1-5; TRBD1 agrees at 10 bases. This CDR3 has 18 amino acids. J was trimmed by 1 base and V by 4 bases; bases with no gene match: 10. In germline, CDR1 is LNHDA, CDR2 SQIVND (reference sequence). The chain's CDR3 is CASSTPGTGVISNQPQHF. The CDR3 DNA reads as TGTGCCAGTAGTACCCCCGGGACAGGGGTGATCAGCAATCAGCCCCAGCATTTT.

The chain employs TRBV29-1 and TRBJ2-3, with 8 bases that match TRBD2. The CDR3 spans 17 residues. The junction had 15 bases not matched to a gene; V was cut back by 6 bases and J by 1 base. The germline CDR1 and CDR2 sequences are SQVTM and ANQGSEA. The CDR3 here is CSVRGGGPSIGTDTQYF. The CDR3 DNA reads TGCAGCGTCCGTGGCGGGGGGCCCTCGATCGGCACAGATACGCAGTATTTT.

This sequence joins TRBV29-1 and TRBJ2-1; a weak D match, TRBD2 (5 bases). V was cut by 7 bases and J by 4 bases, with 8 bases left in between. This CDR3 contains 11 residues. Germline V CDR1 and CDR2: SQVTM, ANQGSEA. This CDR3 reads CSGGLYNEQFF. CDR3 sequence (DNA): TGCAGCGGCGGACTGTACAATGAGCAGTTCTTC.

CDR3 sequence reads: CASSAAGPIQETQYF. Written as DNA, the CDR3 is TGTGCCAGCAGTGCGGCGGGGCCGATCCAAGAGACCCAGTACTTC. This rearrangement joins TRBV6-1 to TRBJ2-5; weak D call: TRBD2 (6 bases). V lost 4 bases, J lost 1 base, and 13 bases lay in between. CDR1 is MNHNS and CDR2 is SASEGT in the germline V gene. The CDR3 is 15 residues long.

This clone has a handful of counts. This sequence joins TRBV5-4 and TRBJ1-4; TRBD1 matches at 9 bases. With 4 bases clipped from V and 4 bases from J, the junction kept 2 bases outside the gene matches. The CDR3 runs to 14 residues. The V gene's germline CDR1 is SGHNT and CDR2 YYREEE (reference sequence). The CDR3 is CASSATGGNEKLFF. The CDR3 bases are TGTGCCAGCAGCGCGACAGGGGGTAATGAAAAACTGTTTTTT.